The following is a T cell receptor (beta chain) sequence with its context. Its matching antigen is unknown. Here immunoSEQ multiplex PCR was the method, and the copy in TCRdb shows in-frame clones only, minus some. Altogether approximately 90,000 clones are present, 91% being singletons, with the ten largest covering more than 8.5%. This entry is derived from a study of OX40 agonist ivuxolimab in advanced cancers. At the level of the study: Patients in the trial were receiving intravenous ivuxolimab every 2 weeks, at doses of 0.01 to 10 mg/kg.

Researchers took blood at baseline, on cycle 4 day 1, and on cycle 7 day 1. Broader study findings: The 0.1-3.0 mg/kg partial responders had among the lowest clonal expansion. Among some nonresponders, normalized T-cell clonal expansion was also low.

CDR1 and CDR2 from the germline V gene are SNHLY and FYNNEI. V lost 3 bases and J 3 bases, leaving 11 bases between the germline ends. This CDR3 has 14 residues. The clonotype comes from an adult with an advanced solid tumor such as melanoma, head and neck, liver or kidney cancer. The sample here was CD4+ or CD8+ T cells sorted from blood, taken in a trial of the OX40 agonist ivuxolimab. The chain uses TRBV2 and TRBJ1-2; perhaps TRBD1 as D (5 bases). CDR3 sequence (DNA): TGTGCCAGCAGTGAGCAGGGAGGAGACTATGGCTACACCTTC. It encodes CASSEQGGDYGYTF.